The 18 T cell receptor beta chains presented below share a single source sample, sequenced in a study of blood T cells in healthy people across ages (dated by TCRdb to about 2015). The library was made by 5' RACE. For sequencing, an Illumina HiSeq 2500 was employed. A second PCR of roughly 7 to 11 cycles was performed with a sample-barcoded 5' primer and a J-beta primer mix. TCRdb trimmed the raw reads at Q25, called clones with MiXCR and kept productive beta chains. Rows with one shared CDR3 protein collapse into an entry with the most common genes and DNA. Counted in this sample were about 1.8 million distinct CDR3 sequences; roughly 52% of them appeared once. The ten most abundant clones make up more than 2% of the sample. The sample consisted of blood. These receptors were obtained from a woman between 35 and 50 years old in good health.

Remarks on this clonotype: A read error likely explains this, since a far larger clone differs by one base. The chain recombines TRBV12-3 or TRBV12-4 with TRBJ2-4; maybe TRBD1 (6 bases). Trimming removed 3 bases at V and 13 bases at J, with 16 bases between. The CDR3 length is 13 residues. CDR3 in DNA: TGTGCCAGCAGTTTGGACAGAACCTACGGGCAGTACTTC. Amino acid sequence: CASSLDRTYGQYF.

The CDR3 bases are TGCGCCAGCAGCGTGGCCCCGAGTAACTACGAGCAGTACTTC. Its translation is CASSVAPSNYEQYF. The chain joins TRBV5-1 to TRBJ2-7; D is undetermined. Germline CDR1 is SGHRS and CDR2 is YFSETQ. Deletions cut 4 bases from V and 3 bases from J, with 14 bases between. This CDR3 is 14 amino acids long.

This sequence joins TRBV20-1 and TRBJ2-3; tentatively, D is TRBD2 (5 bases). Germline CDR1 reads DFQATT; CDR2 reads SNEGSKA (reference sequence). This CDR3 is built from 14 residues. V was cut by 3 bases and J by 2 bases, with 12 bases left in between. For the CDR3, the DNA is TGCAGTGCTAGTTGGCGGGTAGACACAGATACGCAGTATTTT. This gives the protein CSASWRVDTDTQYF.

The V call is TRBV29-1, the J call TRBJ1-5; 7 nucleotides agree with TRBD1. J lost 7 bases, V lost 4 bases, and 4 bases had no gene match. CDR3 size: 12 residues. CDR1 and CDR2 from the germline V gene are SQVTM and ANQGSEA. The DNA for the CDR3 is TGCAGCGTTGTACAGGGGAACCAGCCCCAGCATTTT. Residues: CSVVQGNQPQHF.

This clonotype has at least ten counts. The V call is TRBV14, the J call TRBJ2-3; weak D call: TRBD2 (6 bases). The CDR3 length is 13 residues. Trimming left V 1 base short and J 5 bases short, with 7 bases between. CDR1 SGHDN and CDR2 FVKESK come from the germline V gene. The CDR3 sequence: CASSQVGGDTQYF. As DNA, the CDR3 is TGTGCCAGCAGCCAAGTGGGGGGAGATACGCAGTATTTT.

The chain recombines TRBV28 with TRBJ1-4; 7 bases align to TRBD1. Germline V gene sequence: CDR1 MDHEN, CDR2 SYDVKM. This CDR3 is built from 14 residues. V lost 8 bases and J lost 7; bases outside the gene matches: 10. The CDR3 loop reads CASGVQGVGEKLFF. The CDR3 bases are TGTGCCAGCGGAGTCCAGGGGGTGGGTGAAAAACTGTTTTTT.

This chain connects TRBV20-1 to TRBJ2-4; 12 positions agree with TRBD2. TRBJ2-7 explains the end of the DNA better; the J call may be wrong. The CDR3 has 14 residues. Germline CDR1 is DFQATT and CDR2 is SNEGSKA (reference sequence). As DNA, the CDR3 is TGCAGTGCTAGACAGGGACTAGCGGGCTACGAGCAGTACTTC. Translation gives CSARQGLAGYEQYF.

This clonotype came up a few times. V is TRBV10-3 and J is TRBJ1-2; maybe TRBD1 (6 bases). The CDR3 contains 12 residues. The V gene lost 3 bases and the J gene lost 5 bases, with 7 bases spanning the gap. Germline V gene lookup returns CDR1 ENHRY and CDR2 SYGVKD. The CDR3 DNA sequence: TGTGCCATCAGTGACAGGGGATATGGCTACACCTTC. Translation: CAISDRGYGYTF.

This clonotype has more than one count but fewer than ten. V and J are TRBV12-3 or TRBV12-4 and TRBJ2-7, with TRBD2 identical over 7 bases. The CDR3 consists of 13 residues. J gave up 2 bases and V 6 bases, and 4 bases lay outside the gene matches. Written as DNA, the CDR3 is TGTGCCAGCAGGAGGGAGGGAACCTACGAGCAGTACTTC. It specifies CASRREGTYEQYF.

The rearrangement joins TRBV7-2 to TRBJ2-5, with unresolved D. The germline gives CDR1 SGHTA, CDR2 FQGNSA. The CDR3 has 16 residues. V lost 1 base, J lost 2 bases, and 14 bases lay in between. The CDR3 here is CASSLVPRIAQETQYF. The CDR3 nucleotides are TGTGCCAGCAGCTTAGTTCCGCGGATAGCTCAAGAGACCCAGTACTTC.

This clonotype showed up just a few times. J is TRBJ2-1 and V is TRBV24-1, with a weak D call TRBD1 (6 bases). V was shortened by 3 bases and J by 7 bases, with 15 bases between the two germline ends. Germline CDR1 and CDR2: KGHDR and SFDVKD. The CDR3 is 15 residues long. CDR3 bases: TGTGCCACCAGTGATGTGACAGGTTTTGGAAATGAGCAGTTCTTC. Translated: CATSDVTGFGNEQFF.

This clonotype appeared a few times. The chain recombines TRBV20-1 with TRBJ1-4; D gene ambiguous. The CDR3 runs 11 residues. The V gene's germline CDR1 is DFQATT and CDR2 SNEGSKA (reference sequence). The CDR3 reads CSGIDREKLFF. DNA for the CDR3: TGCAGCGGGATTGATAGGGAAAAACTGTTTTTT.

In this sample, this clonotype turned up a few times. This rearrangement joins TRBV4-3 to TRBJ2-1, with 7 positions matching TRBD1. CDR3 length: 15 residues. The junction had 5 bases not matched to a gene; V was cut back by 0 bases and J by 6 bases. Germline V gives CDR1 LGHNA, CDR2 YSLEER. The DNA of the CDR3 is TGCGCCAGCAGCCAAGATGAAACAGGGGTCAATGAGCAGTTCTTC. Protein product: CASSQDETGVNEQFF.

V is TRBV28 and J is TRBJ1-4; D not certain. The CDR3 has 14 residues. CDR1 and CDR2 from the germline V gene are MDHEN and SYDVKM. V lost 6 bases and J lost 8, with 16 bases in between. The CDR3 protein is CASRHSGPEEKLFF. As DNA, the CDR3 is TGTGCCAGCAGACACTCAGGCCCGGAGGAAAAACTGTTTTTT. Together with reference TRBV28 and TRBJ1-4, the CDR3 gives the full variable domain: DVKVTQSSRYLVKRTGEKVFLECVQDMDHENMFWYRQDPGLGLRLIYFSYDVKMKEKGDIPEGYSVSREKKERFSLILESASTNQTSMYLCASRHSGPEEKLFFGSGTQLSVL.

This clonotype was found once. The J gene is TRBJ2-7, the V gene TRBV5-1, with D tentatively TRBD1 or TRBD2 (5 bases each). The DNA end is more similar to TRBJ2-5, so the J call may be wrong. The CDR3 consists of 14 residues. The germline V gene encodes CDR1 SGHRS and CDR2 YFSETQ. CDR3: CASSRTGDVETQYF. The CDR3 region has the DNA TGCGCCAGCAGCCGGACTGGGGACGTTGAGACCCAGTACTTC.

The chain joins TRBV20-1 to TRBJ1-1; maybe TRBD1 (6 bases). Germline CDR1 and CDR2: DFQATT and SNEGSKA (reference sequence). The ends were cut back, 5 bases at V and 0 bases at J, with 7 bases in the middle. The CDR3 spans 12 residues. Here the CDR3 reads CSAQGMNTEAFF. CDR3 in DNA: TGCAGTGCTCAGGGGATGAACACTGAAGCTTTCTTT.

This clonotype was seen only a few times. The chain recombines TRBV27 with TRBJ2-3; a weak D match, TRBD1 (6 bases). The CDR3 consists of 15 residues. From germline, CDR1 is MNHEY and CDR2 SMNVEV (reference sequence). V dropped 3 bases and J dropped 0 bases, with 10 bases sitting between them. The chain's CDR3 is CASSFDRLSTDTQYF. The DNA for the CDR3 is TGTGCCAGCAGTTTTGACAGGCTAAGCACAGATACGCAGTATTTT.

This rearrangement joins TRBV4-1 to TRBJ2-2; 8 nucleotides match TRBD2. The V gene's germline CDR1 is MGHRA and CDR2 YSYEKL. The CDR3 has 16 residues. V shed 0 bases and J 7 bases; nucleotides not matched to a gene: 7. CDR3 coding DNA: TGCGCCAGCAGCCAAGAACGGGGGGGAGCTGGCGGGGAGCTGTTTTTT. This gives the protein CASSQERGGAGGELFF.